One and the same sample provided the 17 T cell receptor beta chains below, sequenced in a study of beta chain features in type 1 diabetes. Their antigens are not known. Of the isolated RNA, all was reverse transcribed, and so the sequenced material was expressed TCRB transcripts. The method was immunoSEQ multiplex PCR; TCRdb's version includes in-frame clones alone and lacks a portion of them. This sample has 160,000 or so clones, with about 10% found just once. Study findings and constraints: Researchers report that Type 1 diabetes patients had moderately but significantly shorter TCRB CDR3s across all four CD4+ subsets.

The source material was central memory CD4+ T cells from blood. These receptors came from a woman aged 25 to 39 with type 1 diabetes.

The V call is TRBV16, the J call TRBJ1-2; 7 nucleotides agree with TRBD1. The J segment lost 2 bases and the V segment lost 4 bases, leaving 4 bases of the junction unmatched. CDR1 and CDR2 (germline): KGHSY, FQNENV. The length of the CDR3 is 14 residues. Here the CDR3 DNA reads TGTGCCAGCAGCCCCCGACAGGGAAACTATGGCTACACCTTC. This translates into CASSPRQGNYGYTF.

The table lists this clone with a few counts. The V and J genes are TRBV28 and TRBJ2-1; 8 positions match TRBD1. Germline V gives CDR1 MDHEN, CDR2 SYDVKM. The CDR3 runs 14 residues. The trim removed 8 bases at V and 1 base at J, leaving 4 bases unmatched. The CDR3 nucleotides are TGTGCCAGCGCCAGACAGGGGTCCTACAATGAGCAGTTCTTC. Protein product: CASARQGSYNEQFF.

This clone has a handful of counts. The CDR3 DNA reads as TGTGCCAGCAGCTTAGGACAGTCTGGGGCCAACGTCCTGACTTTC. Its translation is CASSLGQSGANVLTF. The chain joins TRBV5-6 to TRBJ2-6; D might be TRBD1 (6 bases). V lost 2 bases, J lost 1 base, and 7 bases lay in between. This CDR3 has 15 residues. The germline V gene has CDR1 SGHDT and CDR2 YYEEEE.

This sequence joins TRBV11-2 and TRBJ1-1, with D maybe TRBD1 (5 bases). V gave up 6 bases and J gave up 8 bases, with 13 bases separating them. In germline, CDR1 is SGHAT, CDR2 FQNNGV. There are 12 residues in the CDR3. The CDR3 bases are TGTGCCAGCAGTCTAAGGCGACAGGAAGCTTTCTTT. Translating it yields CASSLRRQEAFF.

This clone came up a few times. The chain has TRBV5-6 and TRBJ2-1; unclear D gene. The CDR3 covers 11 residues. Trimming removed 0 bases at V and 13 bases at J, with 8 bases between. The germline V gene has CDR1 SGHDT and CDR2 YYEEEE. This chain's CDR3 is CASSLDGPQFF. The CDR3 bases are TGTGCCAGCAGCTTGGATGGGCCACAGTTCTTC.

This clone turned up a few times. V is TRBV5-5 and J is TRBJ1-2; no reliable D call. V was cut by 7 bases and J by 0 bases, with 13 bases left in between. CDR3 length: 14 amino acids. Germline CDR1 reads SGHKS; CDR2 reads YYEKEE (reference sequence). CDR3 loop: CASADSPSNYGYTF. CDR3 DNA: TGTGCCAGCGCAGACTCGCCTTCTAACTATGGCTACACCTTC.

The rearrangement joins TRBV6-1 to TRBJ2-3, with D perhaps matching TRBD1 (5 bases). CDR3 length: 14 residues. The germline V gene encodes CDR1 MNHNS and CDR2 SASEGT. Trimming cost V 5 bases and J 7 bases, with 16 bases left between them. CDR3 in amino acids: CASSLGASVNTQYF. The CDR3 DNA reads as TGTGCCAGCAGTCTTGGGGCGAGTGTGAATACGCAGTATTTT.

The chain has TRBV9 and TRBJ2-7, with 8 bases aligning to TRBD1. V shed 0 bases and J 6 bases; nucleotides not matched to a gene: 5. The germline CDR1 and CDR2 sequences are SGDLS and YYNGEE. The CDR3 has 14 residues. The CDR3 nucleotides are TGTGCCAGCAGCGTAGAAGGACAGGGCAGCGAGCAGTACTTC. Protein: CASSVEGQGSEQYF.

A few counts support this clone. The chain employs TRBV18 and TRBJ1-2; D is uncertain. In germline, CDR1 is KGHSH, CDR2 LQKENI. V was cut by 4 bases and J by 7 bases, with 16 bases left in between. CDR3 size: 14 residues. The CDR3: CASSLGPEGPGYTF. The CDR3 nucleotides read TGTGCCAGCTCACTTGGCCCTGAGGGCCCTGGCTACACCTTC.

The chain carries TRBV27 and TRBJ2-3, with D maybe TRBD2 (5 bases). This CDR3 spans 16 amino acids. Germline V gene data show CDR1 as MNHEY and CDR2 as SMNVEV (reference sequence). V was cut by 5 bases and J by 6 bases, with 21 bases left in between. CDR3 residues: CASSPFDILTGDTQYF. CDR3 sequence (DNA): TGTGCCAGCAGTCCTTTCGACATCCTCACGGGGGATACGCAGTATTTT.

The sample holds a few counts of this clone. This chain links TRBV30 with TRBJ1-4; TRBD1 matches 7 bases. V lost 2 bases and J lost 7; bases outside the gene matches: 4. From germline, CDR1 is GTSNPN and CDR2 SVGIG (reference sequence). CDR3 size: 13 residues. This CDR3 is CAWSIYRGEKLFF. CDR3 coding DNA: TGTGCCTGGAGTATTTACAGGGGTGAAAAACTGTTTTTT.

This clone has just a few counts. This rearrangement joins TRBV5-1 to TRBJ2-3; TRBD2 agrees at 11 bases. The junction had 8 bases not matched to a gene; V was cut back by 7 bases and J by 4 bases. This CDR3 contains 15 residues. Germline values: CDR1 SGHRS, CDR2 YFSETQ. The CDR3 loop is CASASSGRSADTQYF. The CDR3 DNA reads as TGCGCCAGCGCCTCTAGCGGGAGGTCCGCAGATACGCAGTATTTT.

The chain combines TRBV2 with TRBJ2-1; D is unresolved. Germline CDR1 is SNHLY and CDR2 is FYNNEI. Trimming pared 7 bases from V and 1 base from J, leaving 11 bases between. This CDR3 spans 14 amino acids. CDR3 in amino acids: CASKVALSYNEQFF. In DNA form, the CDR3 reads TGTGCCAGCAAAGTGGCCTTGTCCTACAATGAGCAGTTCTTC.

The chain combines TRBV27 with TRBJ2-7; D is ambiguous. CDR3 length: 12 residues. Germline loops: CDR1 MNHEY, CDR2 SMNVEV (reference sequence). V was shortened by 10 bases and J by 3 bases, with 13 bases between the two germline ends. CDR3 coding DNA: TGTGCCACCAGCCGACAAGGCTACGAGCAGTACTTC. It yields the protein CATSRQGYEQYF.

The DNA of the CDR3 is TGTGCCAGCAGCTCCGCTAGCGGCTCCTACGAGCAGTACTTC. This encodes CASSSASGSYEQYF. The gene calls are TRBV4-2 and TRBJ2-7; 7 bases match TRBD2. V dropped 5 bases and J dropped 0; count of bases not matched to a gene: 4. The CDR3 extends over 14 amino acids. The germline V gene has CDR1 LGHNA and CDR2 YNFKEQ.

This clone was recorded a few times. The DNA for the CDR3 is TGTGCCAGCAGCCCTGGGACTAGTTTAGATACGCAGTATTTT. Amino acid sequence: CASSPGTSLDTQYF. This chain uses TRBV7-8 with TRBJ2-3, with 8 bases that match TRBD2. V lost 5 bases, J lost 5 bases, and 6 bases stayed unmatched. The CDR3 is made up of 14 amino acids. Per the germline V gene, CDR1 is SGHVS and CDR2 is FQNEAQ.

In its sample, this clone was seen a few times. V and J are TRBV7-4 and TRBJ2-7; D possibly corresponds to TRBD2 (5 bases). Trimming shortened V by 9 bases and J by 1 base, and 13 bases separated the two germline ends. Germline V lookup: CDR1 SGHVT, CDR2 SQSDAQ. This CDR3 has 13 residues. The CDR3 region has the DNA TGTGCCAGGACCGTACGGGATTCCTACGAGCAGTACTTC. It yields the protein CARTVRDSYEQYF.